Sequencing of this TCR beta chain was carried out in a study of PD-1 and CTLA-4 blockade in melanoma. The repertoire was sequenced with immunoSEQ multiplex PCR; TCRdb's copy has only in-frame clones and lacks some. Here the sample spans 20,000 to 25,000 clones, around 89% being singletons. The CDR3 has 15 residues. Trimming left V 2 bases short and J 8 bases short, with 13 bases between. Germline V gene sequence: CDR1 MNHNS, CDR2 SASEGT. The chain combines TRBV6-1 with TRBJ1-6; tentative D call: TRBD1 (5 bases). This specimen consisted of CD8+ T cells from peripheral blood, obtained before anti-PD-1 treatment. The receptor was isolated from a human donor with melanoma. The DNA of the CDR3 is TGTGCCAGCAGTGAAAGGTGGCAGGGACATTCACCCCTCCACTTT. Amino acids: CASSERWQGHSPLHF.